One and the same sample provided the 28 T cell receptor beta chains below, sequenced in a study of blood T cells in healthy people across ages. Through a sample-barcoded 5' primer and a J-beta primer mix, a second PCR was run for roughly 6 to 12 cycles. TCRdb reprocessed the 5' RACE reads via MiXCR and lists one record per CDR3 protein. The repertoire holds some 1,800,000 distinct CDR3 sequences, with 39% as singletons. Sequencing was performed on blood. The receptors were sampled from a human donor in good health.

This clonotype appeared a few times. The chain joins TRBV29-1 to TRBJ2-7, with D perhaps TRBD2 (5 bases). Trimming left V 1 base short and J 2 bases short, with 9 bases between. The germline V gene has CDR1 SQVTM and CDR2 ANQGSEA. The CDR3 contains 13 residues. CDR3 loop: CSVEVTGAYEQYF. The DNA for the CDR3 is TGCAGCGTTGAAGTTACCGGGGCCTACGAGCAGTACTTC.

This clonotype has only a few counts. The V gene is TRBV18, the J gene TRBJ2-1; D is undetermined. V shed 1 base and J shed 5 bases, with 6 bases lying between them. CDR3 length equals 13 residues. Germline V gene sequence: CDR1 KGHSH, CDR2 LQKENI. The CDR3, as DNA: TGTGCCAGCTCACCACGGAACGACAATGAGCAGTTCTTC. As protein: CASSPRNDNEQFF.

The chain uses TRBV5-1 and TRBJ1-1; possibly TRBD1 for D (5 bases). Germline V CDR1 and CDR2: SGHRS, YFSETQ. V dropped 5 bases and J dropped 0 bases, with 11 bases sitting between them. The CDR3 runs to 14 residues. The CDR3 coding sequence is TGCGCCAGCAGACTCAGGGAGTTGAACACTGAAGCTTTCTTT. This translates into CASRLRELNTEAFF.

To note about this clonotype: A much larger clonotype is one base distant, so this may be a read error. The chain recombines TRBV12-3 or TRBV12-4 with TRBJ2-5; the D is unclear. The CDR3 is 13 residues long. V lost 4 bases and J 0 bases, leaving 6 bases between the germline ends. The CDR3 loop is CASSYLDQETQYF. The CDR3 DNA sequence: TGTGCCAGCAGTTACCTGGACCAAGAGACCCAGTACTTC.

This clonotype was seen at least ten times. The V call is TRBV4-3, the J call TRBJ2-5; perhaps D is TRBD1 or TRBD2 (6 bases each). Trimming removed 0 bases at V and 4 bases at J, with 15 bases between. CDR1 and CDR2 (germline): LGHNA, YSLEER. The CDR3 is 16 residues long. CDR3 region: CASSQDRPGAGETQYF. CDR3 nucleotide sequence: TGCGCCAGCAGCCAAGATCGTCCGGGGGCTGGAGAGACCCAGTACTTC.

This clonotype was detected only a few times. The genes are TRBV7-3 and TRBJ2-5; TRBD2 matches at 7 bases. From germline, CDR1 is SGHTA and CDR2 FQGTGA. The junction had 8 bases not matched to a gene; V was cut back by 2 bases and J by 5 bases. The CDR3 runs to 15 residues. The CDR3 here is CASSLAGRGAETQYF. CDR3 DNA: TGTGCCAGCAGCTTAGCAGGGAGGGGTGCTGAGACCCAGTACTTC.

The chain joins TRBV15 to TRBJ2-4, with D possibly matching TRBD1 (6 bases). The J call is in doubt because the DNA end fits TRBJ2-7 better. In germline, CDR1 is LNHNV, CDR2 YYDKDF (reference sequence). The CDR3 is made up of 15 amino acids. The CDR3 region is CATSSGQGIFYEQYF. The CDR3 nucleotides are TGTGCCACCAGCAGCGGCCAGGGGATCTTCTACGAGCAGTACTTC.

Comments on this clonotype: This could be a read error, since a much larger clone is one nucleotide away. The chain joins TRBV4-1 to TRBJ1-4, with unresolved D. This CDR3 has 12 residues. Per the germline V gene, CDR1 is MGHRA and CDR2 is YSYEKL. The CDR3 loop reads CASSQMLGKPFF. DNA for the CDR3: TGCGCCAGCAGCCAAATGCTTGGAAAACCGTTTTTT.

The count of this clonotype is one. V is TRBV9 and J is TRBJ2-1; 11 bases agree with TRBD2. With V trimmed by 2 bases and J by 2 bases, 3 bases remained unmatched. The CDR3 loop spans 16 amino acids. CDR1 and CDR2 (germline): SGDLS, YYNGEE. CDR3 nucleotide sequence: TGTGCCAGCAGCGTTTCTAGCGGGGGGCCCTACAATGAGCAGTTCTTC. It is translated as CASSVSSGGPYNEQFF.

The CDR3 coding sequence is TGCAGTGCTCCGGTCGGGGATACGCAGTATTTT. Its protein is CSAPVGDTQYF. V and J are TRBV20-1 and TRBJ2-3; D unresolved. Germline lookup yields CDR1 DFQATT and CDR2 SNEGSKA (reference sequence). Trimming took 5 bases from V and 6 from J, leaving 9 bases between them. The CDR3 runs 11 residues.

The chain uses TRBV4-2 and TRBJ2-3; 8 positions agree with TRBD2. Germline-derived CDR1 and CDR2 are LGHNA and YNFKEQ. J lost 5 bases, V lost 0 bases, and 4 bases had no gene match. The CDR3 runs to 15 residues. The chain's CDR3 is CASSQDAGGRDTQYF. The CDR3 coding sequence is TGTGCCAGCAGCCAAGATGCGGGGGGCCGAGATACGCAGTATTTT.

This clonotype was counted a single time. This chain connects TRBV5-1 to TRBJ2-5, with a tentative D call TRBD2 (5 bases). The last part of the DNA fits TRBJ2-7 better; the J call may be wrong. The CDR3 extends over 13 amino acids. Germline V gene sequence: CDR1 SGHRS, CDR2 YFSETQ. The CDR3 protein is CASKVGLDYEQYF. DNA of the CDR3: TGCGCCAGCAAGGTCGGACTGGACTACGAGCAGTACTTC.

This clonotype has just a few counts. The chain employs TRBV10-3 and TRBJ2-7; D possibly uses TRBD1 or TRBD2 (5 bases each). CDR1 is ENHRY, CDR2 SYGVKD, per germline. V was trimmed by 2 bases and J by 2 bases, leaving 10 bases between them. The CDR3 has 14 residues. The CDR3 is CAISEQRDPYEQYF. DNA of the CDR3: TGTGCCATCAGTGAGCAACGGGACCCCTACGAGCAGTACTTC.

In DNA form, the CDR3 reads TGTGCCTGGAGTAGGACAGGTGTGGAGACCCAGTACTTC. It specifies CAWSRTGVETQYF. The rearrangement links TRBV30 to TRBJ2-5; 7 nucleotides line up with TRBD1. The CDR3 is 13 amino acids. CDR1 and CDR2 (germline): GTSNPN, SVGIG (reference sequence). V lost 2 bases, J lost 5 bases, and 5 bases stayed unmatched.

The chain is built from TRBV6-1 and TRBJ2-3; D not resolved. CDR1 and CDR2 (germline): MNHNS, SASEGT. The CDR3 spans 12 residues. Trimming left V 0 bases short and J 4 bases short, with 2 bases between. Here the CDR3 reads CASSEAADTQYF. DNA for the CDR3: TGTGCCAGCAGTGAAGCGGCAGATACGCAGTATTTT.

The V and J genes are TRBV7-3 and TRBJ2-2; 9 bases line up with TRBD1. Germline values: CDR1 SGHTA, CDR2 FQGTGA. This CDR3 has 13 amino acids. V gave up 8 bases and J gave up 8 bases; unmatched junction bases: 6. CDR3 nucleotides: TGTGCCAGCGGAAGGACAGGGGCGGGGGAGCTGTTTTTT. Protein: CASGRTGAGELFF.

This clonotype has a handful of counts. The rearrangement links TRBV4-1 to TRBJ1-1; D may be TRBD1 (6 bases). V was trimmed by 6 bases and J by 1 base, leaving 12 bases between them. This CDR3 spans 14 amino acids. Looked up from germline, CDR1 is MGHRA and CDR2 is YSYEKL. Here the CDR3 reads CASSQTQGNTEAFF. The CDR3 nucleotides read TGCGCCAGCAGTCAAACACAGGGGAACACTGAAGCTTTCTTT.

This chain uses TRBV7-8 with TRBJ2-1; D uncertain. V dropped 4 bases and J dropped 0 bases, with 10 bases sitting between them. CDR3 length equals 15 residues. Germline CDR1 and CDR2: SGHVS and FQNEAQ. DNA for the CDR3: TGTGCCAGCAGCTGGGGAATGTTCTCCTACAATGAGCAGTTCTTC. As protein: CASSWGMFSYNEQFF. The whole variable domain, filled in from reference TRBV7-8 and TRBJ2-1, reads GAGVSQSPRYKVAKRGQDVALRCDPISGHVSLFWYQQALGQGPEFLTYFQNEAQLDKSGLPSDRFFAERPEGSVSTLKIQRTQQEDSAVYLCASSWGMFSYNEQFFGPGTRLTVL.

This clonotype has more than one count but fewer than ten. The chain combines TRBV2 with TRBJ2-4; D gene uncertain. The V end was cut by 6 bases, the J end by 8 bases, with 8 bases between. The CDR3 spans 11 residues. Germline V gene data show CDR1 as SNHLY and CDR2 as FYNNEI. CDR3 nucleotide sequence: TGTGCCAGCAGATCCATGGACATTCAGTACTTC. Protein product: CASRSMDIQYF.

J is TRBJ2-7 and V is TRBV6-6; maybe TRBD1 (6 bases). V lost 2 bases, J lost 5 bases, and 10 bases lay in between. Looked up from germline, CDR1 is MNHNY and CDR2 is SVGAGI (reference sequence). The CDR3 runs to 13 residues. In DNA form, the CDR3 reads TGTGCCAGCAGTTACCGAGGGGGTAACGAGCAGTACTTC. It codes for CASSYRGGNEQYF.

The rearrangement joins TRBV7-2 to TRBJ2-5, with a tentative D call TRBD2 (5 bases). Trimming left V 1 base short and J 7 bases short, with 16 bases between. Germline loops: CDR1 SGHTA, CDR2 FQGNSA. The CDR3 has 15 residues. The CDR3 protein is CASSLGGANKGTQYF. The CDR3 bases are TGTGCCAGCAGCTTAGGGGGAGCCAATAAGGGGACCCAGTACTTC.

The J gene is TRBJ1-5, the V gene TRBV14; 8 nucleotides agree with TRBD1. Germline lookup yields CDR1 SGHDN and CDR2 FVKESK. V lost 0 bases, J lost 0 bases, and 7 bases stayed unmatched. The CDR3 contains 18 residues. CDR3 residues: CASSQETGANYSNQPQHF. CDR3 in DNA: TGTGCCAGCAGCCAAGAGACAGGGGCCAATTATAGCAATCAGCCCCAGCATTTT. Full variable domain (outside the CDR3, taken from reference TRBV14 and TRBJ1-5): EAGVTQFPSHSVIEKGQTVTLRCDPISGHDNLYWYRRVMGKEIKFLLHFVKESKQDESGMPNNRFLAERTGGTYSTLKVQPAELEDSGVYFCASSQETGANYSNQPQHFGDGTRLSIL.

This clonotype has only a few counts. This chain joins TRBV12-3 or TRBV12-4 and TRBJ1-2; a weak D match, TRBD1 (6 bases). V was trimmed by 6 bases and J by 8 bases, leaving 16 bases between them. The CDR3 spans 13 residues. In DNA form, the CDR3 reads TGTGCCAGCAGCCCCCGAGGGGGTACGGGCTACACCTTC. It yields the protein CASSPRGGTGYTF.

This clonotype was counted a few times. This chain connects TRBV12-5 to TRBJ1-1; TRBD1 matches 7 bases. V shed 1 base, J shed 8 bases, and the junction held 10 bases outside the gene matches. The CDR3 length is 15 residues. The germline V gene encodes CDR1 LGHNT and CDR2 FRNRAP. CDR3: CASGLGGTEIPEAFF. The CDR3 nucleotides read TGTGCTAGTGGTTTGGGCGGGACAGAGATCCCAGAAGCTTTCTTT.

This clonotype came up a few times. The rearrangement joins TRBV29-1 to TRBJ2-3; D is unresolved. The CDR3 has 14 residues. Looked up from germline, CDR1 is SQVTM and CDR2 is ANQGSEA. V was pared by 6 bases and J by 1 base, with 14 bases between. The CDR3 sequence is CSVKVVGGTDTQYF. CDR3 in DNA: TGCAGCGTAAAAGTCGTGGGTGGCACAGATACGCAGTATTTT.

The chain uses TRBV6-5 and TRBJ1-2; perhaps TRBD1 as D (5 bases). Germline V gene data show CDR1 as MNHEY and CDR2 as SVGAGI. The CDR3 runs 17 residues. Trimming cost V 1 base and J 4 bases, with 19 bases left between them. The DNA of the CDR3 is TGTGCCAGCAGTTACTGGAGTGGGCAAGACAGTTCCTATGGCTACACCTTC. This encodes CASSYWSGQDSSYGYTF.

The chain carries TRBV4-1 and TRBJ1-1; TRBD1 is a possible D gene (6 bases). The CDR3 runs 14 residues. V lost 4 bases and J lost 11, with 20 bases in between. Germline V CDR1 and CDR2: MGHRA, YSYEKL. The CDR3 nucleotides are TGCGCCAGCAGCCCAGCGGGGGGCGGGAATGATGCTTTCTTT. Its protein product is CASSPAGGGNDAFF.

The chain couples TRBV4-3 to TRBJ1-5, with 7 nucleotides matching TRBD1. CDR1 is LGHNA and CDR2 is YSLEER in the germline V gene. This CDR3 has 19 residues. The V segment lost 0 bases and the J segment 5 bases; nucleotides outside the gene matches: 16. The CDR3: CASSQERIGGRHRDQPQHF. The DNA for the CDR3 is TGCGCCAGCAGCCAAGAGCGGATAGGGGGCCGGCACCGGGATCAGCCCCAGCATTTT.